These 25 T cell receptor beta chains share one sample of origin, sequenced in a study of blood T cell repertoires in COVID-19. The data were produced by immunoSEQ multiplex PCR, yet TCRdb's version contains in-frame clones alone and is incomplete. The table shows almost 250,000 clones, with roughly 88% occurring only once. Material for sequencing was peripheral blood. The receptor source for this set is a woman older than 75 with COVID-19, enrolled during active disease.

This chain links TRBV21-1 with TRBJ2-3; TRBD1, the table's D call, was not compared with the DNA. TRBV21-1 constitutes a pseudogene. This CDR3 is built from 17 residues. The CDR3 region is CASSKLYYRGRGDTQYF. The CDR3 DNA sequence: TGTGCCAGCAGCAAACTTTACTACAGGGGGCGCGGGGATACGCAGTATTTT.

The V call is TRBV2, the J call TRBJ2-6; D remains unclear. CDR1 is SNHLY, CDR2 FYNNEI, per germline. V lost 2 bases to trimming and J lost 0 bases, with 2 bases between them. The CDR3 spans 14 residues. CDR3 bases: TGTGCCAGCAGTGAACTCTCTGGGGCCAACGTCCTGACTTTC. Translated, it gives CASSELSGANVLTF.

The chain carries TRBV5-1 and TRBJ1-1, with D possibly being TRBD1 (5 bases). This CDR3 has 13 residues. CDR1 SGHRS and CDR2 YFSETQ come from the germline V gene. The V gene lost 3 bases and the J gene lost 4 bases, with 10 bases spanning the gap. DNA of the CDR3: TGCGCCAGCAGCTATGGGAGGGGCACTGAAGCTTTCTTT. It encodes CASSYGRGTEAFF.

The chain joins TRBV6-5 to TRBJ2-7, with 10 bases aligning to TRBD1. The CDR3 totals 15 residues. Germline assignment: CDR1 MNHEY and CDR2 SVGAGI. V lost 6 bases and J lost 5; bases outside the gene matches: 10. In DNA, the CDR3 is TGTGCCAGCAGCCTAACCGGGACAGGGGCTGACGAGCAGTACGTC. Its protein product is CASSLTGTGADEQYV.

This clone occurred a few times. The V call is TRBV7-3, the J call TRBJ2-5, with 7 nucleotides matching TRBD2. Trimming took 2 bases from V and 2 from J; bases not matched to a gene: 14. The CDR3 extends over 18 amino acids. CDR1 is SGHTA, CDR2 FQGTGA, per germline. Here the CDR3 reads CASSLWGFGRGRQETQYF. Written as DNA, the CDR3 is TGTGCCAGCAGCTTATGGGGTTTTGGGCGGGGGAGGCAAGAGACCCAGTACTTC.

In regard to this clone: The sample carries other DNA sequences with the same CDR3. The genes are TRBV6-2 or TRBV6-3 and TRBJ1-1; D is uncertain. This CDR3 is 12 amino acids long. CDR1 MNHEY and CDR2 SVGEGT come from the germline V gene. Trimming removed 4 bases at V and 0 bases at J, with 3 bases between. The CDR3 loop is CASSSVNTEAFF. Here the CDR3 DNA reads TGTGCCAGCAGTTCGGTGAACACTGAAGCTTTCTTT.

CDR3 nucleotide sequence: TGCGCCAGCAGCCCGGGACAGGGGGCTGGCACCGGGGAGCTGTTTTTT. Its protein is CASSPGQGAGTGELFF. The chain joins TRBV5-1 to TRBJ2-2; 12 nucleotides align to TRBD1. This CDR3 region has 16 residues. Looked up from germline, CDR1 is SGHRS and CDR2 is YFSETQ. V was pared by 4 bases and J by 4 bases, with 5 bases of the junction left unmatched. Supplemented by reference TRBV5-1 and TRBJ2-2, the full variable domain reads KAGVTQTPRYLIKTRGQQVTLSCSPISGHRSVSWYQQTPGQGLQFLFEYFSETQRNKGNFPGRFSGRQFSNSRSEMNVSTLELGDSALYLCASSPGQGAGTGELFFGEGSRLTVL.

This chain connects TRBV9 to TRBJ1-1; D uncertain. Trimming took 4 bases from V and 0 from J, leaving 7 bases between them. This CDR3 contains 13 residues. CDR1 is SGDLS, CDR2 YYNGEE, per germline. The CDR3 DNA follows: TGTGCCAGCAGCACTACACTGAACACTGAAGCTTTCTTT. Its protein is CASSTTLNTEAFF.

The rearrangement uses TRBV9 and TRBJ2-5; 8 bases align to TRBD1. Germline trimming cut 0 bases from V and 1 base from J; bases unmatched to any gene: 5. This CDR3 region has 16 residues. Germline V CDR1 and CDR2: SGDLS, YYNGEE. CDR3 in DNA: TGTGCCAGCAGCGTAGGTACAGGGGGAACCCAAGAGACCCAGTACTTC. Its protein product is CASSVGTGGTQETQYF. The complete variable domain, with remaining parts taken from reference TRBV9 and TRBJ2-5, reads DSGVTQTPKHLITATGQRVTLRCSPRSGDLSVYWYQQSLDQGLQFLIQYYNGEERAKGNILERFSAQQFPDLHSELNLSSLELGDSALYFCASSVGTGGTQETQYFGPGTRLLVL.

This rearrangement joins TRBV5-4 to TRBJ2-5; 12 bases are a match to TRBD2. The V and J ends lost 4 bases and 6 bases, in that order; junction bases with no gene match: 13. CDR3 size: 17 residues. Germline V gene data show CDR1 as SGHNT and CDR2 as YYREEE (reference sequence). The DNA for the CDR3 is TGTGCCAGCAGCCCACAGTCTAGCGGGGGGGAATCGCAGACCCAGTACTTC. Amino acid sequence: CASSPQSSGGESQTQYF.

This chain joins TRBV19 and TRBJ1-3; D gene uncertain. V was shortened by 4 bases and J by 9 bases, with 13 bases between the two germline ends. The V gene's germline CDR1 is LNHDA and CDR2 SQIVND (reference sequence). The CDR3 runs to 13 residues. CDR3 in DNA: TGTGCCAGTAGTACCTCTTCTAGGAGCACCATATATTTT. Translation gives CASSTSSRSTIYF.

This sequence joins TRBV7-9 and TRBJ1-1; perhaps TRBD1 as D (6 bases). V was clipped by 7 bases and J by 4 bases, with 13 bases between them. Germline values: CDR1 SEHNR, CDR2 FQNEAQ (reference sequence). The CDR3 extends over 13 amino acids. The chain's CDR3 is CASNKGGPTEAFF. The CDR3 DNA sequence: TGTGCCAGCAACAAAGGGGGGCCCACTGAAGCTTTCTTT.

V gene TRBV28 combines with J gene TRBJ2-7; 11 bases match TRBD1. The CDR3 is 17 residues long. V was clipped by 4 bases and J by 0 bases; unmatched bases: 8. Germline assignment: CDR1 MDHEN and CDR2 SYDVKM. CDR3 DNA sequence: TGTGCCAGCAGTTCGGCACCGGGACAGGGGGACTCCTACGAGCAGTACTTC. Its protein product is CASSSAPGQGDSYEQYF.

The chain carries TRBV11-3 and TRBJ2-2; D remains ambiguous. The CDR3 consists of 13 residues. V gave up 8 bases and J gave up 7 bases, with 14 bases separating them. Germline lookup yields CDR1 SGHNT and CDR2 YENEEA. Written as DNA, the CDR3 is TGTGCCAGCCAGAGACACCCCGGCGGGGAGCTGTTTTTT. Residues: CASQRHPGGELFF.

The chain recombines TRBV25-1 with TRBJ1-2; 7 bases agree with TRBD1. Germline values: CDR1 MGHDK, CDR2 SYGVNS. The CDR3 has 13 amino acids. J gave up 2 bases and V 8 bases, and 5 bases lay outside the gene matches. The CDR3 here is CASLGQLNYGYTF. In DNA, the CDR3 is TGTGCCAGCCTGGGACAGCTAAACTATGGCTACACCTTC.

This clone was detected a few times. This chain connects TRBV11-1 to TRBJ2-3; possibly TRBD2 for D (7 bases). Trimming shortened V by 5 bases and J by 3 bases, and 15 bases separated the two germline ends. The CDR3 is 15 amino acids. Looked up from germline, CDR1 is SGHAT and CDR2 is FQDESV (reference sequence). The CDR3 sequence: CASSTGGQWTDTQYF. CDR3 sequence (DNA): TGTGCCAGCAGCACGGGGGGCCAGTGGACAGATACGCAGTATTTT.

This clone was found a few times. V usage is TRBV15 and J usage is TRBJ1-1, with no clear D. The CDR3 spans 15 residues. Trimming cost V 3 bases and J 2 bases, with 13 bases left between them. Germline V gene lookup returns CDR1 LNHNV and CDR2 YYDKDF (reference sequence). The CDR3 nucleotides are TGTGCCACCAGCAGGTTTCTCGGGATTAACACTGAAGCTTTCTTT. Protein: CATSRFLGINTEAFF.

The gene calls are TRBV9 and TRBJ2-3, with TRBD2 identical over 7 bases. J lost 3 bases, V lost 3 bases, and 10 bases had no gene match. Per germline, CDR1 SGDLS and CDR2 YYNGEE. CDR3 length: 16 amino acids. The CDR3 coding sequence is TGTGCCAGCAGCGGCGGATGGGGCGGGGGTACAGATACGCAGTATTTT. This sequence encodes CASSGGWGGGTDTQYF.

The chain links TRBV5-4 to TRBJ2-5; 14 bases are a match to TRBD2. CDR1 and CDR2 (germline): SGHNT, YYREEE (reference sequence). V was pared by 3 bases and J by 5 bases, with 3 bases of the junction left unmatched. This CDR3 has 15 amino acids. CDR3 loop: CASSSRLAGGETQYF. CDR3 DNA: TGTGCCAGCAGCTCAAGACTAGCGGGGGGGGAGACCCAGTACTTC.

The chain links TRBV5-5 to TRBJ1-5, with D tentatively TRBD1 (6 bases). Trimming stripped 1 base from V and 6 bases from J, with 17 bases between. This CDR3 spans 16 amino acids. CDR1 is SGHKS and CDR2 is YYEKEE in the germline V gene (reference sequence). For the CDR3, the DNA is TGTGCCAGCAGCTTGTCAGGGGTCCCCCAAGGTCAGCCCCAGCATTTT. It is translated as CASSLSGVPQGQPQHF.

In its sample, this clone was seen a few times. One end of the junction does not line up with germline, which may come from a read error. CDR3 bases: TGTGCCAGCAGCCTACCTCAAACTGAGGCTTTCTTT. Its protein product is CASSLPQTEAFF. V is TRBV28 and J is TRBJ1-1; D remains ambiguous. There are 12 residues in the CDR3. Per germline, CDR1 MDHEN and CDR2 SYDVKM. Full variable domain (rest looked up from reference TRBV28 and TRBJ1-1): DVKVTQSSRYLVKRTGEKVFLECVQDMDHENMFWYRQDPGLGLRLIYFSYDVKMKEKGDIPEGYSVSREKKERFSLILESASTNQTSMYLCASSLPQTEAFFGQGTRLTVV.

This chain joins TRBV4-1 and TRBJ1-4, with 10 bases identical to TRBD1. V lost 5 bases to trimming and J lost 3 bases; unmatched junction nucleotides: 3. This CDR3 has 15 amino acids. Germline V gene data show CDR1 as MGHRA and CDR2 as YSYEKL. The CDR3 DNA reads TGCGCCAGCAGCGGACAGGGGGTCGCTAATGAAAAACTGTTTTTT. Residues: CASSGQGVANEKLFF.

V and J are TRBV6-1 and TRBJ1-4; D is uncertain. The CDR3 is 13 residues long. V was shortened by 3 bases and J by 8 bases, with 10 bases between the two germline ends. The germline V gene has CDR1 MNHNS and CDR2 SASEGT. CDR3: CASSDDGREKLFF. CDR3 sequence (DNA): TGTGCCAGCAGTGACGACGGGAGGGAAAAACTGTTTTTT.

The J gene is TRBJ2-1, the V gene TRBV10-3; 10 bases agree with TRBD1. The V and J ends lost 2 bases and 3 bases, in that order; junction bases with no gene match: 7. Germline V gives CDR1 ENHRY, CDR2 SYGVKD. The CDR3 extends over 17 amino acids. The CDR3 region has the DNA TGTGCCATCAGTGAGAGGGCCGGACAGGGGGGCTACAATGAGCAGTTCTTC. The encoded protein is CAISERAGQGGYNEQFF.

The chain is built from TRBV18 and TRBJ2-5, with TRBD2 identical over 9 bases. Trimming at V came to 3 bases and at J to 4 bases, leaving 9 bases not matched to a gene. Germline-derived CDR1 and CDR2 are KGHSH and LQKENI. The length of the CDR3 is 16 residues. The chain's CDR3 is CASSPLASGMGETQYF. CDR3 sequence (DNA): TGTGCCAGCTCACCCCTGGCTAGCGGGATGGGAGAGACCCAGTACTTC.